The T cell receptor beta chain under discussion was sequenced for a study of early T cells in non-severe SARS-CoV-2 infection. Study as a whole: The chains were unpaired, and the sequenced material was bulk RNA from unsorted whole blood.

V lost 5 bases and J lost 6, with 8 bases in between. The germline CDR1 and CDR2 sequences are MNHEY and SVGEGT. The CDR3 is made up of 11 amino acids. Study results and limitations: The VDJdb matching leaned toward anti-spike CD8 responses and overlooked private and CD4 specificities.

Notes on this clonotype: Its antigen is not known.

The library protocol tagged individual cDNA molecules with unique molecular identifiers. Via MiXCR, TCRdb re-called the 5' RACE reads, giving one row per CDR3 protein. The sample carries about 35,000 distinct CDR3 sequences, approximately 5% recorded once. The sequenced material came from whole blood. The origin of this receptor is an adult who was a healthcare worker with PCR-confirmed SARS-CoV-2 infection or an uninfected control (not recorded which). The chain links TRBV6-2 or TRBV6-3 to TRBJ2-7; D is uncertain. CDR3: CASSEVREQYF. The DNA for the CDR3 is TGTGCCAGCAGTGAGGTGCGCGAGCAGTACTTC.